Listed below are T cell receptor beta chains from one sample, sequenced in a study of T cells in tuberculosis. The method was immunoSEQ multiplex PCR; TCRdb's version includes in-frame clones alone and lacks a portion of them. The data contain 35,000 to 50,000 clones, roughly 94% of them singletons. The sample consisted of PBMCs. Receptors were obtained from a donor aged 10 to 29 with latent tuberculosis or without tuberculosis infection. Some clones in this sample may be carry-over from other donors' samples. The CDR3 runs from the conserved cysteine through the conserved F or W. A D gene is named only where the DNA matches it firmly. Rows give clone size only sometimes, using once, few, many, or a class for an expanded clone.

CDR3aa: CASRGGAPYGYTF; CDR3nt: TGCGCCAGCAGAGGGGGGGCTCCCTATGGCTACACCTTC; v_gene: TRBV10-2; j_gene: TRBJ1-2; abundance: .; d_gene: .
CDR3aa: CASSQDPDSYNEQFF; CDR3nt: TGCGCCAGCAGCCAAGACCCTGACAGTTACAATGAGCAGTTCTTC; v_gene: TRBV4-1; j_gene: TRBJ2-1; abundance: .; d_gene: .
CDR3aa: CASSRRTGSYEQYF; CDR3nt: TGTGCCAGCAGTCGTAGGACAGGTTCCTACGAGCAGTACTTC; v_gene: TRBV28; j_gene: TRBJ2-7; abundance: .; d_gene: TRBD1
CDR3aa: CASSTVAYEQYF; CDR3nt: TGTGCCAGCAGTACGGTGGCCTACGAGCAGTACTTC; v_gene: TRBV11-2; j_gene: TRBJ2-7; abundance: .; d_gene: .
CDR3aa: CASSLHTGGGDVLTF; CDR3nt: TGTGCCAGCAGTTTACACACAGGGGGCGGAGACGTCCTGACTTTC; v_gene: TRBV28; j_gene: TRBJ2-6; abundance: .; d_gene: TRBD1
CDR3aa: CASSQGQGAWEKLFF; CDR3nt: TGTGCCAGCAGCCAAGGACAGGGGGCATGGGAAAAACTGTTTTTT; v_gene: TRBV7-9; j_gene: TRBJ1-4; abundance: .; d_gene: TRBD1
CDR3aa: CATYRNTGELFF; CDR3nt: TGTGCCACGTACAGGAACACCGGGGAGCTGTTTTTT; v_gene: TRBV28; j_gene: TRBJ2-2; abundance: .; d_gene: .
CDR3aa: CASSTTTGGGEKLFF; CDR3nt: TGTGCCAGTAGTACAACGACAGGGGGAGGTGAAAAACTGTTTTTT; v_gene: TRBV19; j_gene: TRBJ1-4; abundance: once; d_gene: TRBD1
CDR3aa: CASSPLGGGSAFF; CDR3nt: TGTGCCAGCTCACCCCTCGGGGGGGGGTCAGCTTTCTTT; v_gene: TRBV18; j_gene: TRBJ1-1; abundance: once; d_gene: .
CDR3aa: CASSEGLATDTQYF; CDR3nt: TGTGCCAGCAGTGAGGGACTAGCCACAGATACGCAGTATTTT; v_gene: TRBV6-1; j_gene: TRBJ2-3; abundance: .; d_gene: TRBD2
CDR3aa: CASSKSSDRLYEQYF; CDR3nt: TGTGCCAGCAGCAAATCCTCGGACAGATTATACGAGCAGTACTTC; v_gene: TRBV21-1; j_gene: TRBJ2-7; abundance: .; d_gene: .
CDR3aa: CASSSTASNTGELFF; CDR3nt: TGCGCCAGCAGCTCGACAGCCTCGAACACCGGGGAGCTGTTTTTT; v_gene: TRBV5-1; j_gene: TRBJ2-2; abundance: .; d_gene: .
CDR3aa: CASRAGGNTGELFF; CDR3nt: TGTGCCAGCAGAGCGGGAGGTAACACCGGGGAGCTGTTTTTT; v_gene: TRBV6-4; j_gene: TRBJ2-2; abundance: .; d_gene: TRBD2
CDR3aa: CAWSSKGGTDEQYF; CDR3nt: TGTGCCTGGAGTAGCAAGGGCGGGACGGACGAGCAGTACTTC; v_gene: TRBV30; j_gene: TRBJ2-7; abundance: .; d_gene: .
CDR3aa: CASSLDRDPTLKLFF; CDR3nt: TGCGCCAGCAGCCTGGACAGGGACCCAACACTGAAACTGTTTTTT; v_gene: TRBV4-3; j_gene: TRBJ1-4; abundance: .; d_gene: TRBD1
CDR3aa: CSAVNSLDTEAFF; CDR3nt: TGCAGCGCAGTTAACAGTCTGGACACTGAAGCTTTCTTT; v_gene: TRBV29-1; j_gene: TRBJ1-1; abundance: .; d_gene: .
CDR3aa: CSIDRRQTQYF; CDR3nt: TGCAGTATCGACAGGAGACAGACCCAGTACTTC; v_gene: TRBV20-1; j_gene: TRBJ2-5; abundance: .; d_gene: .
CDR3aa: CASSLVGGRYQETQYF; CDR3nt: TGCGCCAGCAGCTTGGTTGGGGGGAGGTACCAAGAGACCCAGTACTTC; v_gene: TRBV5-1; j_gene: TRBJ2-5; abundance: .; d_gene: .
CDR3aa: CASSSFVRQGNYGYTF; CDR3nt: TGTGCCAGCAGCTCCTTCGTTCGACAGGGCAACTATGGCTACACCTTC; v_gene: TRBV7-9; j_gene: TRBJ1-2; abundance: .; d_gene: TRBD1
CDR3aa: CASSRPGGAQYF; CDR3nt: TGTGCCAGCAGCCGCCCCGGGGGGGCCCAGTACTTC; v_gene: TRBV7-2; j_gene: TRBJ2-5; abundance: .; d_gene: TRBD2
CDR3aa: CAISAGLLYGYTF; CDR3nt: TGTGCCATCAGTGCAGGCCTACTTTATGGCTACACCTTC; v_gene: TRBV10-3; j_gene: TRBJ1-2; abundance: .; d_gene: .
CDR3aa: CASSPEQGNEQFF; CDR3nt: TGTGCCAGCAGCCCGGAACAGGGGAATGAGCAGTTCTTC; v_gene: TRBV4-2; j_gene: TRBJ2-1; abundance: .; d_gene: TRBD1
CDR3aa: CASSVGPTVQETQYF; CDR3nt: TGTGCCAGCAGCGTAGGACCGACAGTCCAAGAGACCCAGTACTTC; v_gene: TRBV9; j_gene: TRBJ2-5; abundance: .; d_gene: .
CDR3aa: CAISDPGGRTQYF; CDR3nt: TGTGCCATCAGTGACCCGGGGGGGAGAACCCAGTACTTC; v_gene: TRBV10-3; j_gene: TRBJ2-5; abundance: .; d_gene: TRBD2
CDR3aa: CASSLSLSARDEKLFF; CDR3nt: TGTGCCAGCAGCCTATCACTCTCAGCCCGGGATGAAAAACTGTTTTTT; v_gene: TRBV4-2; j_gene: TRBJ1-4; abundance: .; d_gene: .
CDR3aa: CSVVTPPYGYTF; CDR3nt: TGCAGCGTTGTGACACCACCTTATGGCTACACCTTC; v_gene: TRBV29-1; j_gene: TRBJ1-2; abundance: once; d_gene: .
CDR3aa: CASMRQGGFYEQYF; CDR3nt: TGCGCCAGCATGAGACAGGGGGGGTTCTACGAGCAGTACTTC; v_gene: TRBV4-3; j_gene: TRBJ2-7; abundance: .; d_gene: TRBD1
CDR3aa: CASSEVRPGQGTDTQYF; CDR3nt: TGTGCCAGCAGTGAAGTGAGGCCGGGACAGGGAACAGATACGCAGTATTTT; v_gene: TRBV6-1; j_gene: TRBJ2-3; abundance: .; d_gene: TRBD1
CDR3aa: CASSPQGGLAGYFANTGELFF; CDR3nt: TGTGCCAGCAGTCCCCAGGGTGGGCTAGCGGGCTATTTCGCGAACACCGGGGAGCTGTTTTTT; v_gene: TRBV28; j_gene: TRBJ2-2; abundance: .; d_gene: TRBD2
CDR3aa: CAWTLAGGLNTEAFF; CDR3nt: TGTGCCTGGACCCTGGCAGGGGGGTTGAACACTGAAGCTTTCTTT; v_gene: TRBV30; j_gene: TRBJ1-1; abundance: .; d_gene: TRBD1
CDR3aa: CASRFGTGMNTEAFF; CDR3nt: TGCGCCAGCAGGTTCGGGACAGGGATGAACACTGAAGCTTTCTTT; v_gene: TRBV5-1; j_gene: TRBJ1-1; abundance: .; d_gene: TRBD1
CDR3aa: CASSLFYGDSPYEQYF; CDR3nt: TGTGCCAGCAGTTTATTTTACGGGGACAGTCCCTACGAGCAGTACTTC; v_gene: TRBV28; j_gene: TRBJ2-7; abundance: .; d_gene: TRBD1
CDR3aa: CARSGDQNYNEQFF; CDR3nt: TGTGCCAGGAGCGGAGATCAGAATTACAATGAGCAGTTCTTC; v_gene: TRBV6-4; j_gene: TRBJ2-1; abundance: .; d_gene: .
CDR3aa: CSVLSGSGGEQYF; CDR3nt: TGCAGCGTGCTTAGCGGGAGTGGTGGCGAGCAGTACTTC; v_gene: TRBV29-1; j_gene: TRBJ2-7; abundance: .; d_gene: TRBD2
CDR3aa: CASSPDRGLGTEAFF; CDR3nt: TGTGCCAGCAGCCCAGACAGGGGGCTAGGCACTGAAGCTTTCTTT; v_gene: TRBV7-9; j_gene: TRBJ1-1; abundance: once; d_gene: TRBD1
CDR3aa: CASSLQEQYF; CDR3nt: TGTGCCAGCAGCTTGCAAGAGCAGTACTTC; v_gene: TRBV5-8; j_gene: TRBJ2-7; abundance: .; d_gene: .
CDR3aa: CASSIVGQGAGQPQHF; CDR3nt: TGTGCCAGTAGTATAGTGGGACAGGGGGCAGGTCAGCCCCAGCATTTT; v_gene: TRBV19; j_gene: TRBJ1-5; abundance: .; d_gene: TRBD1
CDR3aa: CASSFAPGAYEQYF; CDR3nt: TGTGCCAGCAGCTTTGCCCCGGGAGCCTACGAGCAGTACTTC; v_gene: TRBV11-2; j_gene: TRBJ2-7; abundance: .; d_gene: .
CDR3aa: CASSLRDTGNEKLFF; CDR3nt: TGTGCCAGCAGTTTAAGGGATACAGGGAATGAAAAACTGTTTTTT; v_gene: TRBV28; j_gene: TRBJ1-4; abundance: .; d_gene: .